This T cell receptor beta chain derives from a study of T cell responses to AZD1222 COVID-19 vaccine (dated by TCRdb to about 2021). Some background on the complete study: TCR sequencing covered over 230 trial participants: 207 given two doses of AZD1222 and about 26 given two doses of MenACWY control vaccine. Trial participants were enrolled into age subgroups of 18-55, 56-69 and 70-plus years, which contained roughly 140, 27 and 60 TCR-sequenced participants, respectively. Overall study outcomes, separate from this receptor: Participants were mostly white British and included more females than males, and it was suggested by the authors that clonal diversity may have been underestimated. A significant rise in spike-specific TCR breadth and depth was observed after two AZD1222 doses relative to day 0 and relative to MenACWY recipients. CD4 TCRs associated with the vaccine covered the entire spike protein, and the dominant responses were in regions 160-218 and 743-854. In the small 56-69-year group, the increase in depth fell short of significance, most likely because of low power. Reportedly, almost half of the unique spike-specific TCRs recognized epitopes lying outside the regions that are mutated in the B.1.351 and B.1.1.7 variants. Conclusions about previously exposed vaccinees are limited because only six or seven AZD1222 recipients were SARS-CoV-2 seropositive at baseline. Because no samples from the day 14 peak response were available, repertoires could be characterized only after the peak T cell response.

What the time point label conveys for this sample: baseline before first vaccination. The treatment or condition label, read with the paper, signifies: meningococcal conjugate vaccine given as trial control. Vaccinee samples were obtained from the UK trials COV001 and COV002, which included a single-blind randomized controlled phase 2/3 trial of AZD1222 (ChAdOx1 nCoV-19) in healthy adults. For TCRbeta chain sequencing, PBMC samples were collected from trial participants at day 0 and at day 28 after the second dose. The CDR3 regions of human TCRbeta chains were analyzed by immunosequencing. From the authors' description of their analysis: Repertoire TCRs were matched against a reference library of SARS-CoV-2-specific TCRs generated with the MIRA antigen-specificity platform. Breadth meant the fraction of unique TCRs that were SARS-CoV-2-associated, whereas depth meant the fraction of total T cells that were SARS-CoV-2-associated. Using the MIRA data, every spike-specific TCR was mapped to the spike region that the TCR reacted to and assigned to either a CD4 or a CD8 class. Log10-transformed breadth and depth values were compared by one-way ANOVA with Sidak's multiple comparisons tests. Here the immuneACCESS table is served through TCRdb, limited to in-frame sequences with V and J called. Missing clones are a known gap in these copies; in checked studies unresolved V genes cover under half, and the rest lacks a known reason. Clone size and V and J calls were adopted from that table, with D and trimming inferred from the DNA. This sample lists roughly 150,000 clones; approximately 88% were detected once. The ten largest account for more than 3% of the sample.

Comments on this clone: Its antigen is unknown. No clone much larger than this one lies a single base away; base qualities are absent.

The TCR was taken from an adult in good health. This specimen consisted of peripheral blood, obtained on day 0 of MenACWY control vaccination.

The CDR3 loop reads CASLGSSYEQYF. The DNA is TGTGCCAGTTTAGGATCTTCCTACGAGCAGTACTTC. Recombination connected TRBV2 to TRBJ2-7; no D segment can be confidently identified. The CDR3 spans 12 residues, from the cysteine through the phenylalanine. The kept DNA is CDR3 alone, 36 bases in frame from the first base. The germline V gene encodes CDR1 SNHLY and CDR2 FYNNEI. Trimming removed 9 bases from V and 1 base from J, leaving 10 bases between the germline ends.